The T cell receptor (beta chain) under discussion was sequenced for a study of response to subunit inactivated influenza vaccine. Trimming shortened V by 0 bases and J by 3 bases, and 12 bases separated the two germline ends. This CDR3 comprises 15 residues. Germline CDR1 is SGHTA and CDR2 is FQGNSA. The table lists this clonotype with a few counts. One entry per CDR3 protein results from TCRdb running MiXCR on the RT-PCR reads. Of roughly 500,000 distinct CDR3 sequences in the sample, around 25% were seen once. The clonotype was recovered from a man between 50 and 59 years old who received an inactivated influenza vaccine. Sample: CD4+ T cells sorted from PBMCs, taken around 5 days after vaccination. The chain recombines TRBV7-2 with TRBJ2-7, with a weak D call TRBD2 (5 bases). The CDR3 bases are TGTGCCAGCAGCTTAGCGGTGGACTCGGGCTACGAGCAGTACTTC. Amino acid sequence: CASSLAVDSGYEQYF. Filled out from reference TRBV7-2 and TRBJ2-7, the complete variable domain reads GAGVSQSPSNKVTEKGKDVELRCDPISGHTALYWYRQSLGQGLEFLIYFQGNSAPDKSGLPSDRFSAERTGGSVSTLTIQRTQQEDSAVYLCASSLAVDSGYEQYFGPGTRLTVT.